This entry lists 25 T cell receptor beta chains sequenced from one sample in a study of blood T cell repertoires in COVID-19. The table came from immunoSEQ multiplex PCR; TCRdb's copy has only in-frame clones and leaves some out. The repertoire includes about 150,000 clones, around 82% of them detected once, and roughly 19% sits in the top ten. The specimen was peripheral blood. All receptors come from a woman in her seventies who had recovered from COVID-19.

This clone was recorded once. The V call is TRBV3-1 (or the pseudogene TRBV3-2), the J call TRBJ1-1, with no clear D. This CDR3 spans 14 amino acids. V lost 4 bases to trimming and J lost 1 base, with 10 bases between them. CDR1 and CDR2 (germline): LGHDT, YNNKEL (reference sequence). CDR3 sequence (DNA): TGTGCCAGCAGCCCTGGCCCAACGAACACTGAAGCTTTCTTT. Amino acids: CASSPGPTNTEAFF.

This clone was counted a single time. The chain recombines TRBV7-3 with TRBJ2-3; TRBD1 agrees at 8 bases. The CDR3 consists of 15 residues. With V trimmed by 2 bases and J by 6 bases, 7 bases remained unmatched. In germline, CDR1 is SGHTA, CDR2 FQGTGA. CDR3 loop: CASSLFQGAFDTQYF. The CDR3, as DNA: TGTGCCAGCAGCTTATTCCAGGGGGCTTTTGATACGCAGTATTTT.

The CDR3 reads CASSSPRGYTEAFF. The CDR3 bases are TGTGCCAGCAGTTCGCCTCGCGGTTACACTGAAGCTTTCTTT. The chain recombines TRBV6-5 with TRBJ1-1; the D is unclear. The length of the CDR3 is 14 residues. The V and J ends lost 4 bases and 3 bases respectively, with 12 bases between them. Germline lookup yields CDR1 MNHEY and CDR2 SVGAGI.

The V gene is TRBV2, the J gene TRBJ1-4; D remains unclear. The CDR3 contains 14 residues. Trimming left V 2 bases short and J 5 bases short, with 9 bases between. The V gene's germline CDR1 is SNHLY and CDR2 FYNNEI. The CDR3 bases are TGTGCCAGCAGTGAACTAGTTCCAAATGAAAAACTGTTTTTT. It encodes CASSELVPNEKLFF.

The chain joins TRBV7-3 to TRBJ1-2, with a weak D call TRBD1 (5 bases). The CDR3 spans 13 residues. Trimming cost V 5 bases and J 6 bases, with 13 bases left between them. CDR1 SGHTA and CDR2 FQGTGA come from the germline V gene. This chain's CDR3 is CASSPRQGHGYTF. CDR3 DNA sequence: TGTGCCAGCAGCCCCCGGCAGGGCCATGGCTACACCTTC.

The V and J genes are TRBV12-3 or TRBV12-4 and TRBJ2-2; D gene ambiguous. This CDR3 has 12 residues. V was cut by 5 bases and J by 5 bases, with 6 bases left in between. CDR3 sequence (DNA): TGTGCCAGCAGTCGAGAAACCGGGGAGCTGTTTTTT. Its protein is CASSRETGELFF.

The V gene is TRBV18, the J gene TRBJ2-7; possible D gene TRBD2, 7 bases. CDR3 length equals 15 residues. Germline V CDR1 and CDR2: KGHSH, LQKENI. Trimming took off 3 bases at V and 4 bases at J, with 16 bases between the two ends. CDR3 coding DNA: TGTGCCAGCTCACCCCCCGCGGGGGCGGGATACGAGCAGTACTTC. This gives the protein CASSPPAGAGYEQYF.

The chain has TRBV6-7 and TRBJ2-7, with D maybe TRBD1 (5 bases). TRBV6-7 falls under the ORF class, with uncertain function. Trimming left V 11 bases short and J 6 bases short, with 20 bases between. CDR3 length: 13 residues. CDR3 coding DNA: TGTGCCCCCAACGGAGCAGGGCAGGCCGAGCAGTACTTC. Residues: CAPNGAGQAEQYF.

The V gene is TRBV7-6, the J gene TRBJ1-5; no clear D gene. V shed 1 base and J shed 1 base, with 11 bases lying between them. The CDR3 runs 16 residues. The germline V gene encodes CDR1 SGHVS and CDR2 FNYEAQ. CDR3 bases: TGTGCCAGCAGCTTAGGGGCCGGCCTAAGCAATCAGCCCCAGCATTTT. This codes for CASSLGAGLSNQPQHF.

The rearrangement uses TRBV27 and TRBJ2-5; D call uncertain. Germline lookup yields CDR1 MNHEY and CDR2 SMNVEV (reference sequence). Trimming took 2 bases from V and 1 from J, leaving 5 bases between them. The CDR3 is 13 amino acids. CDR3 region: CASSLTAQETQYF. As DNA, the CDR3 is TGTGCCAGCAGTTTAACTGCCCAAGAGACCCAGTACTTC.

This clone was seen many times. The rearrangement links TRBV5-1 to TRBJ2-1; TRBD2 might be the D (6 bases). With 5 bases removed from V and 9 bases from J, the gap between germline ends came to 18 bases. The CDR3 covers 14 residues. CDR1 is SGHRS and CDR2 is YFSETQ in the germline V gene. The DNA for the CDR3 is TGCGCCAGCAGGCGGGAAATTCGGAATGGTGAGCAGTTCTTC. Protein sequence: CASRREIRNGEQFF.

The chain recombines TRBV28 with TRBJ1-5; D might be TRBD1 (5 bases). The germline gives CDR1 MDHEN, CDR2 SYDVKM. The CDR3 sequence is 10 residues long. V was shortened by 10 bases and J by 11 bases, with 12 bases between the two germline ends. CDR3 coding DNA: TGTGCCACCAGACAGAGGGCCCAGCATTTT. Its translation: CATRQRAQHF.

This chain links TRBV7-9 with TRBJ2-1; 10 bases match TRBD2. Trimming at V came to 0 bases and at J to 7 bases, leaving 3 bases not matched to a gene. From germline, CDR1 is SEHNR and CDR2 FQNEAQ (reference sequence). The CDR3 has 15 amino acids. The CDR3 DNA is TGTGCCAGCAGCTTAGCGCCGACTAGCGGGAATGAGCAGTTCTTC. Protein sequence: CASSLAPTSGNEQFF.

V gene TRBV7-3 combines with J gene TRBJ2-3, with 9 nucleotides matching TRBD2. The CDR3 extends over 12 amino acids. After removal of 5 bases from V and 10 bases from J, the junction contained 4 bases not matched to a gene. The germline V gene encodes CDR1 SGHTA and CDR2 FQGTGA. The CDR3 here is CASSPRGGAQYF. The CDR3 DNA follows: TGTGCCAGCAGCCCGCGGGGGGGGGCGCAGTATTTT. The entire variable domain, with the rest obtained from reference TRBV7-3 and TRBJ2-3, is as follows: GAGVSQTPSNKVTEKGKYVELRCDPISGHTALYWYRQSLGQGPEFLIYFQGTGAADDSGLPNDRFFAVRPEGSVSTLKIQRTERGDSAVYLCASSPRGGAQYFGPGTRLTVL.

V usage is TRBV7-9 and J usage is TRBJ1-1; 9 nucleotides line up with TRBD1. This CDR3 contains 15 residues. The V and J ends lost 9 bases and 1 base, in that order; junction bases with no gene match: 9. CDR1 and CDR2 (germline): SEHNR, FQNEAQ (reference sequence). DNA for the CDR3: TGTGCCAGTCAACAGGGGGCGTGGGGGAACACTGAAGCTTTCTTT. Amino acids: CASQQGAWGNTEAFF.

The chain combines TRBV2 with TRBJ2-1; TRBD1 matches at 7 bases. The length of the CDR3 is 13 residues. Germline V lookup: CDR1 SNHLY, CDR2 FYNNEI. Trimming cost V 7 bases and J 4 bases; bases outside gene matches: 4. CDR3 nucleotide sequence: TGTGCCAGCAATAGACAGGGTTACAATGAGCAGTTCTTC. This encodes CASNRQGYNEQFF.

This chain uses TRBV28 with TRBJ1-1; possible D gene TRBD1, 6 bases. The CDR3 has 14 amino acids. The ends were cut back, 6 bases at V and 1 base at J, with 12 bases in the middle. Germline V CDR1 and CDR2: MDHEN, SYDVKM. Here the CDR3 reads CASSQQGWNTEAFF. As DNA, the CDR3 is TGTGCCAGCAGCCAACAGGGTTGGAACACTGAAGCTTTCTTT.

The chain uses TRBV10-3 and TRBJ1-5; D call uncertain. V was clipped by 0 bases and J by 7 bases, with 10 bases between them. This CDR3 spans 14 amino acids. The V gene's germline CDR1 is ENHRY and CDR2 SYGVKD. Written as DNA, the CDR3 is TGTGCCATCAGTGAGTCTCCGGAGGGCCAGCCCCAGCATTTT. It encodes CAISESPEGQPQHF.

The gene calls are TRBV3-1 (or the pseudogene TRBV3-2) and TRBJ2-7; D might be TRBD1 (5 bases). Germline CDR1 is LGHDT and CDR2 is YNNKEL (reference sequence). This CDR3 is built from 14 residues. With 1 base removed from V and 6 bases from J, the gap between germline ends came to 13 bases. As DNA, the CDR3 is TGTGCCAGCAGCCAAGCCCTCCGACAGACCGAGCAGTACTTC. Amino acid sequence: CASSQALRQTEQYF.

The CDR3 coding sequence is TGTGCCAGCAGCGCCGCCAGGGGGTACACCGGGGAGCTGTTTTTT. The encoded protein is CASSAARGYTGELFF. V and J are TRBV7-3 and TRBJ2-2, with 7 bases identical to TRBD1. Germline V lookup: CDR1 SGHTA, CDR2 FQGTGA. The V gene end was trimmed by 5 bases and the J gene end by 3 bases; junction bases not matched to a gene: 6. The CDR3 runs 15 residues.

This clone has just one count. This chain joins TRBV14 and TRBJ1-2; TRBD1 matches 7 bases. The CDR3 covers 14 residues. Unmatched junction bases numbered 3, after V lost 1 base and J lost 4 bases. CDR1 is SGHDN, CDR2 FVKESK, per germline. The CDR3 DNA reads as TGTGCCAGCAGCCAAGGGAGGGGGCCCTATGGCTACACCTTC. Amino acid sequence: CASSQGRGPYGYTF.

This chain joins TRBV4-2 and TRBJ1-6, with no clear D. The germline CDR1 and CDR2 sequences are LGHNA and YNFKEQ. The length of the CDR3 is 17 residues. Trimming took 4 bases from V and 0 from J, leaving 13 bases between them. The DNA of the CDR3 is TGTGCCAGCAGCCCCCCCGGCAGGCCCTCCTATAATTCACCCCTCCACTTT. Its protein is CASSPPGRPSYNSPLHF.

The V gene is TRBV3-1 (or the pseudogene TRBV3-2), the J gene TRBJ1-2, with D possibly being TRBD1 (6 bases). Germline-derived CDR1 and CDR2 are LGHDT and YNNKEL (reference sequence). Trimming removed 2 bases from V and 7 bases from J, with 26 bases in between. The CDR3 extends over 18 amino acids. For the CDR3, the DNA is TGTGCCAGCAGCCAAAAGGGGGGGTTCCGGGGCCCCGTGGGTGGCTACACCTTC. Encoded protein: CASSQKGGFRGPVGGYTF.

V and J are TRBV19 and TRBJ1-3; TRBD1 might be the D (5 bases). The germline V gene has CDR1 LNHDA and CDR2 SQIVND (reference sequence). The CDR3 covers 16 residues. V was clipped by 1 base and J by 4 bases, with 14 bases between them. CDR3 protein: CASSIVGTLQGNTIYF. CDR3 coding DNA: TGTGCCAGTAGTATAGTCGGGACTCTCCAGGGAAACACCATATATTTT.

CDR3 residues: CASSYRTLGGELFF. The CDR3 nucleotides read TGTGCCAGCAGTTACCGGACACTCGGCGGGGAGCTGTTTTTT. V is TRBV6-5 and J is TRBJ2-2; tentative D call: TRBD1 (5 bases). The germline V and J ends were trimmed by 2 bases and 7 bases, with 11 bases remaining between them. The CDR3 totals 14 residues. Germline assignment: CDR1 MNHEY and CDR2 SVGAGI.